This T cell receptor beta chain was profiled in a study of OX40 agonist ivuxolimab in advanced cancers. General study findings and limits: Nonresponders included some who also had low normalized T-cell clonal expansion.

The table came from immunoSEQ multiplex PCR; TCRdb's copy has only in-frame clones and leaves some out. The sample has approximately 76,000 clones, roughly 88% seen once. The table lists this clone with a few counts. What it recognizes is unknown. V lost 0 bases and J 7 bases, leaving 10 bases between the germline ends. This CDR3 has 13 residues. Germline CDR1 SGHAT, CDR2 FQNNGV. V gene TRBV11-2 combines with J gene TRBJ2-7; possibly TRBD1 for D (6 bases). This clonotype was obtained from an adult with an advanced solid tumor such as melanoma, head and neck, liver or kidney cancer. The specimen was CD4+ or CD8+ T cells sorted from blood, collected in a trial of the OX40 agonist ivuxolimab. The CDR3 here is CASSLEEQGEQYF. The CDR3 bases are TGTGCCAGCAGCTTAGAGGAACAGGGAGAGCAGTACTTC.